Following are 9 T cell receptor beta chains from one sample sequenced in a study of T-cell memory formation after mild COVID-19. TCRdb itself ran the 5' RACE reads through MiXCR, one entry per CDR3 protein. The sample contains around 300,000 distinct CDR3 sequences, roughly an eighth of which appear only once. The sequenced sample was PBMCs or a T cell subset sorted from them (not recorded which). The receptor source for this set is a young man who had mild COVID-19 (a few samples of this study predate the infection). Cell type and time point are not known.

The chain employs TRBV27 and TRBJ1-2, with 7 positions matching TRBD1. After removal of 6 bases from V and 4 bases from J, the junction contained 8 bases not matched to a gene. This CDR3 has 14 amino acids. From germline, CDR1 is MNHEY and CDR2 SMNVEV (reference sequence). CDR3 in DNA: TGTGCCAGCAGCCGACAGGGCGATACCTATGGCTACACCTTC. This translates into CASSRQGDTYGYTF.

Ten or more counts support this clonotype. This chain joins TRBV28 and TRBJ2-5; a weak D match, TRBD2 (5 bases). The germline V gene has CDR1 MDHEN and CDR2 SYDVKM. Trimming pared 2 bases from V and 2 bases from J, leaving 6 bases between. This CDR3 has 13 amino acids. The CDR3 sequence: CASSLPGQETQYF. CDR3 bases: TGTGCCAGCAGTTTACCGGGGCAAGAGACCCAGTACTTC. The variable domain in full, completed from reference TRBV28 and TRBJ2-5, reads DVKVTQSSRYLVKRTGEKVFLECVQDMDHENMFWYRQDPGLGLRLIYFSYDVKMKEKGDIPEGYSVSREKKERFSLILESASTNQTSMYLCASSLPGQETQYFGPGTRLLVL.

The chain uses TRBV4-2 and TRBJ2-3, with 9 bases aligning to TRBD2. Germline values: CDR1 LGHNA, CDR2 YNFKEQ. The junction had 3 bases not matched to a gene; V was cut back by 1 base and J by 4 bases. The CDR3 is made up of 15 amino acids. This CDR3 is CASSQAGTSPDTQYF. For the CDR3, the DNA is TGTGCCAGCAGCCAAGCCGGGACTAGCCCAGATACGCAGTATTTT.

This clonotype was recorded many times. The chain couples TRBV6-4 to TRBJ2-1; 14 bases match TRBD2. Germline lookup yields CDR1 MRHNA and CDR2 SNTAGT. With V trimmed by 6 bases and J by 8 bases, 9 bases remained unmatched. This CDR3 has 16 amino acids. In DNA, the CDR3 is TGTGCCAGCAGCGCTGGACTAGCGGGGGGCAGTGATGAGCAGTTCTTC. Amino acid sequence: CASSAGLAGGSDEQFF.

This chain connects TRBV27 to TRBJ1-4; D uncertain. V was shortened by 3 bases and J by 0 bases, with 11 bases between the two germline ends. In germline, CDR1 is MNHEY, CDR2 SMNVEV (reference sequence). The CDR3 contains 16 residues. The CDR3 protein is CASSFQYRATNEKLFF. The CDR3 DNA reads TGTGCCAGCAGTTTTCAATACAGAGCAACTAATGAAAAACTGTTTTTT.

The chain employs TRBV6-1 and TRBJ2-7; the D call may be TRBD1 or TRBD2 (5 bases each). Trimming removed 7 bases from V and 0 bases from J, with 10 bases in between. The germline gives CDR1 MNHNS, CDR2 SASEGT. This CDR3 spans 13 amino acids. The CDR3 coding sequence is TGTGCCAGCACCAGGGAGAGCTCCTACGAGCAGTACGTC. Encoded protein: CASTRESSYEQYV.

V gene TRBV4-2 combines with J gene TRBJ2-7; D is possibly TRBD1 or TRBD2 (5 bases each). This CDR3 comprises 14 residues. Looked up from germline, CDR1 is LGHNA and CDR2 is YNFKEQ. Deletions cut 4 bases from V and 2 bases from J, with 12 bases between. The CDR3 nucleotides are TGTGCCAGCAGCCTTCGGACGGGACCCTACGAGCAGTACTTC. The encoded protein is CASSLRTGPYEQYF.

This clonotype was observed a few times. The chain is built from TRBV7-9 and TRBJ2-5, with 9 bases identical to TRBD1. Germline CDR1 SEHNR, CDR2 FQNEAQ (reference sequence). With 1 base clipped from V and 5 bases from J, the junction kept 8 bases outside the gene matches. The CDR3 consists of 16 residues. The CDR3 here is CASSLDLTGGLETQYF. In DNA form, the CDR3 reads TGTGCCAGCAGCTTAGACCTGACAGGGGGGTTGGAGACCCAGTACTTC.

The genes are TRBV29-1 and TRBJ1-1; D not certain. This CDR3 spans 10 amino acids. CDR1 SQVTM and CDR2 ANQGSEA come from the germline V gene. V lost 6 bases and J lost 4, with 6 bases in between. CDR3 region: CSVLSTEAFF. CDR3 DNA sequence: TGCAGCGTCCTTTCCACTGAAGCTTTCTTT. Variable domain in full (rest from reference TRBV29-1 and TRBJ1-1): SAVISQKPSRDICQRGTSLTIQCQVDSQVTMMFWYRQQPGQSLTLIATANQGSEATYESGFVIDKFPISRPNLTFSTLTVSNMSPEDSSIYLCSVLSTEAFFGQGTRLTVV.